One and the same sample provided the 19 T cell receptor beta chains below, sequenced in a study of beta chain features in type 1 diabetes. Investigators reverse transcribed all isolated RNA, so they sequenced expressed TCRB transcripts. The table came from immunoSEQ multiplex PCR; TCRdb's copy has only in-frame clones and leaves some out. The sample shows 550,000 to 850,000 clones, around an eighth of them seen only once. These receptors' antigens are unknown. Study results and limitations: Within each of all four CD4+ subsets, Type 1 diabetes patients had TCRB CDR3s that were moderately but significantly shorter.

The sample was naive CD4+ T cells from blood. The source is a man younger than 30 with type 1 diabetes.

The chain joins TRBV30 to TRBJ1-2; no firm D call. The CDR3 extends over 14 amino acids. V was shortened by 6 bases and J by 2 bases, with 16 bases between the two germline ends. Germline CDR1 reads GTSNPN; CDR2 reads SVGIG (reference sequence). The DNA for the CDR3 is TGTGCCTGCCCCCCTCGGTCCATGAACTATGGCTACACCTTC. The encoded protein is CACPPRSMNYGYTF. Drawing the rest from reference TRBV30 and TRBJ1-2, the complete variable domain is SQTIHQWPATLVQPVGSPLSLECTVEGTSNPNLYWYRQAAGRGLQLLFYSVGIGQISSEVPQNLSASRPQDRQFILSSKKLLLSDSGFYLCACPPRSMNYGYTFGSGTRLTVV.

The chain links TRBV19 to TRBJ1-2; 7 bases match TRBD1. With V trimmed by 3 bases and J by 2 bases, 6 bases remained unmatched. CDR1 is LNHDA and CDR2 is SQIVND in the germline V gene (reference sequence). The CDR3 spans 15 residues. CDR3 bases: TGTGCCAGTAGTATTAGACAGGGATTCAACTATGGCTACACCTTC. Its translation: CASSIRQGFNYGYTF.

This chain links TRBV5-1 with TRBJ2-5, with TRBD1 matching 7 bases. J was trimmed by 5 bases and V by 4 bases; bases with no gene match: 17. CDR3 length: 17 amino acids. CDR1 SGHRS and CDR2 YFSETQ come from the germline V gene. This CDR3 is CASSLPPDRSVPETQYF. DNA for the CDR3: TGCGCCAGCAGCCTGCCGCCGGACAGGTCAGTTCCGGAGACCCAGTACTTC.

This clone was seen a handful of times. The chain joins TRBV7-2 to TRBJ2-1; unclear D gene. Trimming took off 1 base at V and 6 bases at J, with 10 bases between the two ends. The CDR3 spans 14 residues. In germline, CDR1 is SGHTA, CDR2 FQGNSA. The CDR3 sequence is CASSLEILPNEQFF. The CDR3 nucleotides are TGTGCCAGCAGCTTAGAAATCCTGCCCAATGAGCAGTTCTTC.

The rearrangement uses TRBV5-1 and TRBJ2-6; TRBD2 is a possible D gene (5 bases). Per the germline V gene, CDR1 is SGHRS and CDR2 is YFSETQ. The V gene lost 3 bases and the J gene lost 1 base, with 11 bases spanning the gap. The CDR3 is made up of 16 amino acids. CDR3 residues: CASSSRTVSGANVLTF. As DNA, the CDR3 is TGCGCCAGCAGCTCTCGGACTGTTTCTGGGGCCAACGTCCTGACTTTC.

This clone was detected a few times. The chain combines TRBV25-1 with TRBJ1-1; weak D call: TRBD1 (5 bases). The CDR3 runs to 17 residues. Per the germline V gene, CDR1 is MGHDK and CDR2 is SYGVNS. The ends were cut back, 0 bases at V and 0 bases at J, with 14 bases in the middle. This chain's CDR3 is CASSEYRLGALNTEAFF. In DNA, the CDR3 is TGTGCCAGCAGTGAATACCGCCTAGGGGCATTGAACACTGAAGCTTTCTTT.

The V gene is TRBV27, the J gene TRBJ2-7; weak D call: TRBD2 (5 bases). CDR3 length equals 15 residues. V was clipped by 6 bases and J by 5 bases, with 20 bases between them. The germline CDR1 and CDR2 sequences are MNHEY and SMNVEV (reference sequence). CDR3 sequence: CASSLREGRHDEQYF. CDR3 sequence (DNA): TGTGCCAGCAGCCTCCGGGAAGGTCGGCATGACGAGCAGTACTTC.

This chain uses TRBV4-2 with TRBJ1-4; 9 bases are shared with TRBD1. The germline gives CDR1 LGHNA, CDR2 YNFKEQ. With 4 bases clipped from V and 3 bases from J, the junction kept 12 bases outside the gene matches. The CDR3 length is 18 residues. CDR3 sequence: CASSPPGTGTTANEKLFF. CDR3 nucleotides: TGTGCCAGCAGCCCCCCCGGGACAGGGACCACGGCTAATGAAAAACTGTTTTTT.

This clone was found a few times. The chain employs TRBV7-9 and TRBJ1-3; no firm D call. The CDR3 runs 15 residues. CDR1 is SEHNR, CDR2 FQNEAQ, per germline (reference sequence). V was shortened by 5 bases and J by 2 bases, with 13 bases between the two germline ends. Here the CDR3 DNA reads TGTGCCAGCAGCCCCGGTATCCAGACTGGAAACACCATATATTTT. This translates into CASSPGIQTGNTIYF. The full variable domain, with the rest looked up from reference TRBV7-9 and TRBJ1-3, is DTGVSQNPRHKITKRGQNVTFRCDPISEHNRLYWYRQTLGQGPEFLTYFQNEAQLEKSRLLSDRFSAERPKGSFSTLEIQRTEQGDSAMYLCASSPGIQTGNTIYFGEGSWLTVV.

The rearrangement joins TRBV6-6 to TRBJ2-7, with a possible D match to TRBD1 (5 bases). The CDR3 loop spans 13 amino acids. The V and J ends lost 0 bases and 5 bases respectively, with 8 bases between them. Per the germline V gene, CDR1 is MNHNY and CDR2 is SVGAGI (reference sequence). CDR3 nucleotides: TGTGCCAGCAGTTACTCCGGCAGGGACGAGCAGTACTTC. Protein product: CASSYSGRDEQYF.

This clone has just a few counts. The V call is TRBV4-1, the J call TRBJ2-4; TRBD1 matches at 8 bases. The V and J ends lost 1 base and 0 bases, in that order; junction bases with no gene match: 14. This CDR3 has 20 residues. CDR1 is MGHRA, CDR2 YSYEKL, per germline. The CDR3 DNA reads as TGCGCCAGCAGCCAAGTCCGACCGGGACAGGCGATAATAGCCAAAAACATTCAGTACTTC. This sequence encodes CASSQVRPGQAIIAKNIQYF.

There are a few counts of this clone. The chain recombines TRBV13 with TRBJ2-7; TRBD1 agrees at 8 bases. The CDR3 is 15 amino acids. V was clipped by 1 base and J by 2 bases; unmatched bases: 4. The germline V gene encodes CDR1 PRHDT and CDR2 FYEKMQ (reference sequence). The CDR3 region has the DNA TGTGCCAGCAGCTTAGAGGGACAGGTTACCTACGAGCAGTACTTC. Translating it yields CASSLEGQVTYEQYF.

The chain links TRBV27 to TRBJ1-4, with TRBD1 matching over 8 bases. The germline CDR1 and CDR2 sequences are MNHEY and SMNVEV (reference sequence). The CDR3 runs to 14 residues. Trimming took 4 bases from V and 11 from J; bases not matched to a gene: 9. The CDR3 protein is CASSSGQDAGKLFF. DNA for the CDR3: TGTGCCAGCAGTTCGGGACAGGACGCGGGGAAACTGTTTTTT. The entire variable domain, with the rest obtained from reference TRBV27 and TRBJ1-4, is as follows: EAQVTQNPRYLITVTGKKLTVTCSQNMNHEYMSWYRQDPGLGLRQIYYSMNVEVTDKGDVPEGYKVSRKEKRNFPLILESPSPNQTSLYFCASSSGQDAGKLFFGSGTQLSVL.

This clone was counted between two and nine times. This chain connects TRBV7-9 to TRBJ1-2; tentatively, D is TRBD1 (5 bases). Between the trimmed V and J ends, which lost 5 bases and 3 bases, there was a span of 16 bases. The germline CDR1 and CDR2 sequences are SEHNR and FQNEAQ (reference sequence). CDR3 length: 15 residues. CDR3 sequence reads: CASSPGRDVDYGYTF. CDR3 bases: TGTGCCAGCAGCCCGGGGAGGGACGTCGACTATGGCTACACCTTC.

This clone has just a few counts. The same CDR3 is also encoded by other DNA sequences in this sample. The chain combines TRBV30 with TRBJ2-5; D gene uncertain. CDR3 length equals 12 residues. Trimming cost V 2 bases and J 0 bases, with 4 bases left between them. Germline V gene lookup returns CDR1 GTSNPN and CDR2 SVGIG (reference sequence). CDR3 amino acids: CAWSRNQETQYF. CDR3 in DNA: TGTGCCTGGAGTAGGAACCAAGAGACCCAGTACTTC.

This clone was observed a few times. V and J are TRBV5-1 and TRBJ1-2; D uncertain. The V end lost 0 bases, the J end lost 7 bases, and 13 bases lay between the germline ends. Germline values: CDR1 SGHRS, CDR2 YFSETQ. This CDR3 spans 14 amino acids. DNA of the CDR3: TGCGCCAGCAGCTTGGGTGACACCAACAGTGGCTACACCTTC. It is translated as CASSLGDTNSGYTF. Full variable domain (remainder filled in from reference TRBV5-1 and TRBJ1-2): KAGVTQTPRYLIKTRGQQVTLSCSPISGHRSVSWYQQTPGQGLQFLFEYFSETQRNKGNFPGRFSGRQFSNSRSEMNVSTLELGDSALYLCASSLGDTNSGYTFGSGTRLTVV.

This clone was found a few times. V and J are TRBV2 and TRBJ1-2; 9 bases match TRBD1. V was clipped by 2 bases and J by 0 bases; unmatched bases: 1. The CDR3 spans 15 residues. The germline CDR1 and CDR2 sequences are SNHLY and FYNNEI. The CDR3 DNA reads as TGTGCCAGCAGTGAAAGACAGGGGGCTAACTATGGCTACACCTTC. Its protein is CASSERQGANYGYTF.

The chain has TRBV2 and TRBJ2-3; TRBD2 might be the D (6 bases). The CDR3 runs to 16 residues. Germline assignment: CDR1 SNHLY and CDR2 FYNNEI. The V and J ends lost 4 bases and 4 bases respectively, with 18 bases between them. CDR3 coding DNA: TGTGCCAGCAGTGTACGGACTAATTACGACCCAGATACGCAGTATTTT. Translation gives CASSVRTNYDPDTQYF.

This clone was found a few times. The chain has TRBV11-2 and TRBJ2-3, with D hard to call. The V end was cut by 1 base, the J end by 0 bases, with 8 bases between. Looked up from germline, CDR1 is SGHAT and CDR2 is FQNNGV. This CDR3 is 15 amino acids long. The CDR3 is CASSLGETSTDTQYF. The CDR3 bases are TGTGCCAGCAGCTTAGGAGAGACTAGCACAGATACGCAGTATTTT.